These 11 T cell receptor beta chains were all obtained from the same sample, sequenced in a study of PD-L1 blockade in urothelial cancer. Sample time point: pretreatment peripheral blood. This table comes from immunoSEQ multiplex PCR, and its TCRdb copy is limited to in-frame clones, with some not included. The sample lists tens of thousands of clones; approximately 80% were seen once. The sequences come from PBMCs, collected around atezolizumab (anti-PD-L1) treatment. All receptors derive from a man older than 75 with urothelial cancer.

The chain recombines TRBV6-5 with TRBJ2-7; D is perhaps TRBD2 (6 bases). V lost 5 bases to trimming and J lost 4 bases, with 15 bases between them. Germline V gene data show CDR1 as MNHEY and CDR2 as SVGAGI. CDR3 length: 14 amino acids. CDR3 loop: CASSRDLSTYEQYF. CDR3 nucleotides: TGTGCCAGCAGTCGGGACTTGAGTACGTACGAGCAGTACTTC.

The rearrangement links TRBV6-6 to TRBJ2-4, with a tentative D call TRBD2 (6 bases). This CDR3 has 14 amino acids. With 1 base removed from V and 8 bases from J, the gap between germline ends came to 12 bases. Germline-derived CDR1 and CDR2 are MNHNY and SVGAGI (reference sequence). The DNA of the CDR3 is TGTGCCAGCAGTTACTTGGGGGGTCGGGACATTCAGTACTTC. Its protein product is CASSYLGGRDIQYF.

The CDR3 loop reads CASSDTGQGSQPQHF. The CDR3 region has the DNA TGTGCCAGCAGTGATACAGGGCAGGGGAGTCAGCCCCAGCATTTT. The V gene is TRBV2, the J gene TRBJ1-5; a weak D match, TRBD1 (6 bases). V was shortened by 3 bases and J by 6 bases, with 15 bases between the two germline ends. This CDR3 is 15 amino acids long. The V gene's germline CDR1 is SNHLY and CDR2 FYNNEI.

V gene TRBV18 combines with J gene TRBJ1-1; a possible D gene is TRBD1 (5 bases). Trimming stripped 3 bases from V and 5 bases from J, with 16 bases between. CDR1 is KGHSH, CDR2 LQKENI, per germline. The CDR3 is 15 amino acids. The CDR3 protein is CASSPGPGAGTEAFF. Written as DNA, the CDR3 is TGTGCCAGCTCACCCGGACCTGGGGCGGGAACTGAAGCTTTCTTT.

V and J are TRBV27 and TRBJ2-5, with 9 bases that match TRBD1. This CDR3 is 16 amino acids long. The junction had 10 bases not matched to a gene; V was cut back by 6 bases and J by 2 bases. Germline CDR1 is MNHEY and CDR2 is SMNVEV (reference sequence). The CDR3 DNA is TGTGCCAGCAGACCCCGGACAGGGGCCTTACAAGAGACCCAGTACTTC. Translation gives CASRPRTGALQETQYF.

V gene TRBV5-3 combines with J gene TRBJ1-5; D uncertain. TRBV5-3 is classed as an ORF, of uncertain function. V dropped 0 bases and J dropped 0 bases, with 13 bases sitting between them. The length of the CDR3 is 17 residues. The CDR3 bases are TGTGCCAGAAGCTTGGGAACATCATCATATAGCAATCAGCCCCAGCATTTT. Translating it yields CARSLGTSSYSNQPQHF.

The J gene is TRBJ2-2, the V gene TRBV30; tentative D call: TRBD1 (7 bases). There are 14 residues in the CDR3. Trimming removed 3 bases at V and 4 bases at J, with 12 bases between. In germline, CDR1 is GTSNPN, CDR2 SVGIG (reference sequence). The CDR3 DNA follows: TGTGCCTGGAGCCGACAGGGAGGCACCGGGGAGCTGTTTTTT. Its protein product is CAWSRQGGTGELFF.

CDR3 amino acids: CASSVEGGLGEQYF. The CDR3 bases are TGTGCCAGCAGCGTAGAGGGGGGGTTGGGTGAGCAGTACTTC. The V and J genes are TRBV9 and TRBJ2-7, with a possible D match to TRBD2 (7 bases). Between the trimmed V and J ends, which lost 0 bases and 7 bases, there was a span of 14 bases. Per the germline V gene, CDR1 is SGDLS and CDR2 is YYNGEE. This CDR3 contains 14 residues.

The chain couples TRBV6-1 to TRBJ2-7; 9 positions agree with TRBD2. The germline V gene has CDR1 MNHNS and CDR2 SASEGT. The CDR3 totals 15 residues. V shed 6 bases, J shed 2 bases, and the junction held 8 bases outside the gene matches. The CDR3, as DNA: TGTGCCAGCAGCGAACCTAGCGGGACGCCCTACGAGCAGTACTTC. Translated: CASSEPSGTPYEQYF.

V gene TRBV10-3 combines with J gene TRBJ2-3; 7 nucleotides align to TRBD1. Trimming took 0 bases from V and 2 from J; bases not matched to a gene: 5. Germline assignment: CDR1 ENHRY and CDR2 SYGVKD. The CDR3 extends over 16 amino acids. The CDR3 DNA follows: TGTGCCATCAGTGAGTCTGGACAGGTAGCCACAGATACGCAGTATTTT. Encoded protein: CAISESGQVATDTQYF.

The chain is built from TRBV7-9 and TRBJ2-2, with a weak D call TRBD1 (6 bases). Trimming left V 10 bases short and J 2 bases short, with 14 bases between. The CDR3 covers 14 residues. The germline gives CDR1 SEHNR, CDR2 FQNEAQ (reference sequence). The CDR3 DNA follows: TGTGCCACCACCCGACAGGAAAACACCGGGGAGCTGTTTTTT. Protein sequence: CATTRQENTGELFF.